Listed below are T cell receptor beta chains from one sample, sequenced in a study of blood T cell repertoires in COVID-19. Method: immunoSEQ multiplex PCR; TCRdb's copy keeps in-frame clones and lacks some. The sample contains 40,000 to 45,000 clones, around 92% of which appear only once. The sample taken for sequencing was peripheral blood. These receptors were taken from a human donor in a cohort sampled during active COVID-19. The CDR3 runs from the conserved cysteine through the conserved F or W. Fields, in order: CDR3 length, D gene, clone size, J gene, V gene, CDR3 protein, CDR3 DNA. A D gene is named only where the DNA matches it firmly. The listing skips clone size in some rows; elsewhere it reads once, few, many or a size class.

len: 15; d_gene: -; abundance: -; j_gene: TRBJ2-3; v_gene: TRBV3-1/TRBV3-2; CDR3aa: CASSRDSLGPDTQYF; CDR3nt: TGTGCCAGCAGCCGGGACTCCCTGGGCCCAGATACGCAGTATTTT
len: 16; d_gene: TRBD2; abundance: -; j_gene: TRBJ2-5; v_gene: TRBV27; CDR3aa: CASSPTSGGPWETQYF; CDR3nt: TGTGCCAGCAGTCCGACGTCGGGAGGGCCTTGGGAGACCCAGTACTTC
len: 16; d_gene: TRBD1; abundance: -; j_gene: TRBJ1-5; v_gene: TRBV19; CDR3aa: CASSLIGPGGNQPQHF; CDR3nt: TGTGCCAGTAGTCTCATCGGCCCAGGGGGGAATCAGCCCCAGCATTTT
len: 17; d_gene: TRBD1; abundance: -; j_gene: TRBJ1-2; v_gene: TRBV28; CDR3aa: CASSLGQGAKTIGGYTF; CDR3nt: TGTGCCAGCAGTTTGGGCCAGGGGGCCAAGACCATCGGGGGCTACACCTTC
len: 14; d_gene: -; abundance: -; j_gene: TRBJ2-7; v_gene: TRBV6-6; CDR3aa: CASSYAGLSYEQYF; CDR3nt: TGTGCCAGCAGTTACGCGGGACTTTCCTACGAGCAGTACTTC
len: 13; d_gene: TRBD1; abundance: once; j_gene: TRBJ1-2; v_gene: TRBV27; CDR3aa: CASGTGGAVGYTF; CDR3nt: TGTGCCAGCGGAACAGGGGGGGCGGTTGGCTACACCTTC
len: 14; d_gene: -; abundance: -; j_gene: TRBJ1-2; v_gene: TRBV7-2; CDR3aa: CASSLAGQNYGYTF; CDR3nt: TGTGCCAGCAGCTTAGCTGGACAAAACTATGGCTACACCTTC
len: 14; d_gene: TRBD2; abundance: -; j_gene: TRBJ2-1; v_gene: TRBV6-2/TRBV6-3; CDR3aa: CASSLAGYYNEQFF; CDR3nt: TGTGCCAGCAGTTTAGCGGGGTATTACAATGAGCAGTTCTTC
len: 15; d_gene: -; abundance: -; j_gene: TRBJ2-7; v_gene: TRBV4-1; CDR3aa: CASSQDLREMNEQYF; CDR3nt: TGCGCCAGCAGCCAAGATTTACGGGAGATGAACGAGCAGTACTTC
len: 14; d_gene: -; abundance: -; j_gene: TRBJ2-3; v_gene: TRBV6-5; CDR3aa: CASRTDRLTDTQYF; CDR3nt: TGTGCCAGCAGGACGGACAGACTCACAGATACGCAGTATTTT
len: 15; d_gene: -; abundance: -; j_gene: TRBJ2-2; v_gene: TRBV29-1; CDR3aa: CSVGRGGADTGELFF; CDR3nt: TGCAGCGTTGGGCGTGGGGGGGCAGACACCGGGGAGCTGTTTTTT
len: 12; d_gene: -; abundance: -; j_gene: TRBJ2-1; v_gene: TRBV5-1; CDR3aa: CASSTQGNEQFF; CDR3nt: TGCGCCAGCAGCACGCAGGGAAATGAGCAGTTCTTC
len: 15; d_gene: -; abundance: -; j_gene: TRBJ1-4; v_gene: TRBV5-1; CDR3aa: CASSLTGATNEKLFF; CDR3nt: TGCGCCAGCAGCTTGACAGGAGCAACTAATGAAAAACTGTTTTTT
len: 14; d_gene: -; abundance: -; j_gene: TRBJ2-3; v_gene: TRBV5-6; CDR3aa: CASSARVSTDTQYF; CDR3nt: TGTGCCAGCAGCGCCCGAGTCAGCACAGATACGCAGTATTTT
len: 14; d_gene: -; abundance: once; j_gene: TRBJ1-1; v_gene: TRBV28; CDR3aa: CASSLFWGRTEAFF; CDR3nt: TGTGCCAGCAGTTTATTCTGGGGGCGGACTGAAGCTTTCTTT
len: 13; d_gene: TRBD1; abundance: -; j_gene: TRBJ2-5; v_gene: TRBV2; CDR3aa: CASSWTGGETQYF; CDR3nt: TGTGCCAGCAGCTGGACAGGGGGAGAGACCCAGTACTTC
len: 13; d_gene: -; abundance: -; j_gene: TRBJ2-3; v_gene: TRBV11-2; CDR3aa: CASSLAGTDTQYF; CDR3nt: TGTGCCAGCAGCTTAGCGGGCACAGATACGCAGTATTTT
len: 16; d_gene: TRBD1; abundance: -; j_gene: TRBJ1-5; v_gene: TRBV7-7; CDR3aa: CASSLAPTGGNQPQHF; CDR3nt: TGTGCTAGCAGCTTAGCCCCGACAGGGGGCAATCAGCCCCAGCATTTT
len: 15; d_gene: -; abundance: -; j_gene: TRBJ1-1; v_gene: TRBV7-6; CDR3aa: CASSLAGSLNTEAFF; CDR3nt: TGTGCCAGCAGCTTAGCGGGCAGTCTGAACACTGAAGCTTTCTTT
len: 13; d_gene: TRBD2; abundance: -; j_gene: TRBJ2-7; v_gene: TRBV25-1; CDR3aa: CASRSGTPGEQYF; CDR3nt: TGTGCCAGCAGAAGCGGGACGCCCGGCGAGCAGTACTTC
len: 15; d_gene: TRBD1; abundance: -; j_gene: TRBJ2-3; v_gene: TRBV28; CDR3aa: CASRSGGAGTDTQYF; CDR3nt: TGTGCCAGCAGATCAGGGGGCGCCGGCACAGATACGCAGTATTTT
len: 14; d_gene: -; abundance: -; j_gene: TRBJ1-6; v_gene: TRBV3-1/TRBV3-2; CDR3aa: CASTVQGIGSPLHF; CDR3nt: TGTGCCAGCACCGTACAGGGAATAGGTTCACCCCTCCACTTT
len: 14; d_gene: TRBD2; abundance: -; j_gene: TRBJ2-7; v_gene: TRBV5-4; CDR3aa: CASSKQRGAREQYF; CDR3nt: TGTGCCAGCAGCAAGCAGCGGGGGGCTCGTGAGCAGTACTTC
len: 13; d_gene: -; abundance: once; j_gene: TRBJ1-5; v_gene: TRBV6-1; CDR3aa: CASSEARGSGQHF; CDR3nt: TGTGCCAGCAGTGAAGCCCGAGGTAGCGGCCAGCATTTT
len: 16; d_gene: -; abundance: -; j_gene: TRBJ1-6; v_gene: TRBV3-1/TRBV3-2; CDR3aa: CASSQAGTKNNSPLHF; CDR3nt: TGTGCCAGCAGCCAAGCCGGGACAAAAAATAATTCACCCCTCCACTTT
len: 12; d_gene: -; abundance: -; j_gene: TRBJ2-7; v_gene: TRBV12-3/TRBV12-4; CDR3aa: CASSSGDYEQYF; CDR3nt: TGTGCCAGCAGTTCCGGGGATTACGAGCAGTACTTC
len: 15; d_gene: TRBD1; abundance: -; j_gene: TRBJ1-4; v_gene: TRBV4-2; CDR3aa: CASSQDPQGGEKLFF; CDR3nt: TGTGCCAGCAGCCAAGATCCACAGGGGGGTGAAAAACTGTTTTTT
len: 13; d_gene: -; abundance: -; j_gene: TRBJ2-7; v_gene: TRBV5-6; CDR3aa: CASSSTLGAEQYF; CDR3nt: TGTGCCAGCAGCTCAACTCTAGGAGCCGAGCAGTACTTC
len: 16; d_gene: -; abundance: -; j_gene: TRBJ1-5; v_gene: TRBV24-1; CDR3aa: CATSQVGVYSNQPQHF; CDR3nt: TGTGCCACCTCTCAAGTAGGGGTTTATAGCAATCAGCCCCAGCATTTT
len: 15; d_gene: -; abundance: -; j_gene: TRBJ1-2; v_gene: TRBV5-4; CDR3aa: CASSSGAAISYGYTF; CDR3nt: TGTGCCAGCAGCAGTGGGGCAGCGATAAGCTATGGCTACACCTTC
len: 15; d_gene: TRBD1; abundance: -; j_gene: TRBJ1-1; v_gene: TRBV7-9; CDR3aa: CASSAGTGTNTEAFF; CDR3nt: TGTGCCAGCAGTGCCGGGACAGGGACGAACACTGAAGCTTTCTTT
len: 12; d_gene: -; abundance: -; j_gene: TRBJ2-7; v_gene: TRBV18; CDR3aa: CASSISAYEQYF; CDR3nt: TGTGCCAGCTCAATCAGCGCCTACGAGCAGTACTTC
len: 14; d_gene: TRBD2; abundance: -; j_gene: TRBJ2-7; v_gene: TRBV4-3; CDR3aa: CASSQGTSGRPPTF; CDR3nt: TGCGCCAGCAGCCAAGGGACTAGCGGGAGGCCTCCGACCTTC
len: 13; d_gene: -; abundance: -; j_gene: TRBJ1-1; v_gene: TRBV4-3; CDR3aa: CASSYREGTEAFF; CDR3nt: TGCGCCAGCAGCTACCGGGAGGGGACTGAAGCTTTCTTT
len: 15; d_gene: -; abundance: -; j_gene: TRBJ1-6; v_gene: TRBV7-9; CDR3aa: CASSLAGGPNSPLHF; CDR3nt: TGTGCCAGCAGCTTAGCGGGGGGGCCCAATTCACCCCTCCACTTT
len: 11; d_gene: -; abundance: -; j_gene: TRBJ1-2; v_gene: TRBV10-2; CDR3aa: CASSPSIGYTF; CDR3nt: TGCGCCAGCAGTCCATCCATCGGCTACACCTTC
len: 14; d_gene: -; abundance: -; j_gene: TRBJ1-4; v_gene: TRBV19; CDR3aa: CASRRGALNEKLFF; CDR3nt: TGTGCCAGCCGCCGGGGAGCCCTTAATGAAAAACTGTTTTTT
len: 14; d_gene: TRBD1; abundance: -; j_gene: TRBJ1-3; v_gene: TRBV28; CDR3aa: CASSPTGRRNTIYF; CDR3nt: TGTGCCAGCAGCCCGACAGGGAGGAGGAACACCATATATTTT
len: 15; d_gene: -; abundance: -; j_gene: TRBJ1-4; v_gene: TRBV6-5; CDR3aa: CASSYAGTKNEKLFF; CDR3nt: TGTGCCAGCAGTTACGCCGGGACTAAGAATGAAAAACTGTTTTTT
len: 13; d_gene: -; abundance: -; j_gene: TRBJ1-4; v_gene: TRBV4-1; CDR3aa: CASSLRLNEKLFF; CDR3nt: TGCGCCAGCAGTCTCAGGCTCAATGAAAAACTGTTTTTT
len: 13; d_gene: TRBD1; abundance: once; j_gene: TRBJ1-2; v_gene: TRBV6-5; CDR3aa: CASRTTGGYGYTF; CDR3nt: TGTGCCAGCAGAACCACAGGGGGCTATGGCTACACCTTC
len: 16; d_gene: TRBD2; abundance: -; j_gene: TRBJ2-1; v_gene: TRBV4-3; CDR3aa: CASSQEPGGSYNEQFF; CDR3nt: TGCGCCAGCAGCCAAGAACCGGGGGGGAGTTACAATGAGCAGTTCTTC
len: 15; d_gene: -; abundance: -; j_gene: TRBJ2-7; v_gene: TRBV4-3; CDR3aa: CASSLNPRGSYEQYF; CDR3nt: TGCGCCAGCAGCCTCAATCCCCGGGGTTCCTACGAGCAGTACTTC
len: 14; d_gene: -; abundance: -; j_gene: TRBJ2-1; v_gene: TRBV5-6; CDR3aa: CASSLGGARNEQFF; CDR3nt: TGTGCCAGCAGCTTGGGCGGGGCGCGAAATGAGCAGTTCTTC
len: 14; d_gene: -; abundance: -; j_gene: TRBJ1-6; v_gene: TRBV7-5; CDR3aa: CARSFGGGESPLHF; CDR3nt: TGTGCCAGAAGCTTCGGAGGGGGGGAGTCACCCCTCCACTTT
len: 17; d_gene: -; abundance: -; j_gene: TRBJ2-1; v_gene: TRBV7-4; CDR3aa: CASSRDYGWYSYNEQFF; CDR3nt: TGTGCCAGCAGCCGTGACTACGGGTGGTACTCCTACAATGAGCAGTTCTTC
len: 14; d_gene: -; abundance: -; j_gene: TRBJ2-5; v_gene: TRBV5-8; CDR3aa: CASSLSRAQETQYF; CDR3nt: TGTGCCAGCAGCTTGTCGAGGGCCCAAGAGACCCAGTACTTC
len: 13; d_gene: -; abundance: -; j_gene: TRBJ1-6; v_gene: TRBV5-4; CDR3aa: CASSSGRDSPLHF; CDR3nt: TGTGCCAGCAGCTCGGGAAGAGATTCACCCCTCCACTTT
len: 15; d_gene: -; abundance: -; j_gene: TRBJ1-2; v_gene: TRBV9; CDR3aa: CASSVAPGAGGGYTF; CDR3nt: TGTGCCAGCAGCGTAGCTCCAGGGGCGGGGGGAGGCTACACCTTC
len: 12; d_gene: -; abundance: -; j_gene: TRBJ2-5; v_gene: TRBV3-1/TRBV3-2; CDR3aa: CASSQERRTQYF; CDR3nt: TGTGCCAGCAGCCAAGAAAGGAGGACCCAGTACTTC
len: 12; d_gene: -; abundance: -; j_gene: TRBJ2-3; v_gene: TRBV6-2/TRBV6-3; CDR3aa: CASSYVPGTQYF; CDR3nt: TGTGCCAGCAGTTACGTACCGGGTACGCAGTATTTT
len: 15; d_gene: -; abundance: -; j_gene: TRBJ2-1; v_gene: TRBV10-1; CDR3aa: CASTNFAGLYNEQFF; CDR3nt: TGCGCCAGCACCAATTTTGCGGGCCTCTACAATGAGCAGTTCTTC
len: 14; d_gene: -; abundance: -; j_gene: TRBJ1-1; v_gene: TRBV15; CDR3aa: CATSSITGNTEAFF; CDR3nt: TGTGCCACCAGCAGTATTACAGGGAACACTGAAGCTTTCTTT
len: 20; d_gene: -; abundance: -; j_gene: TRBJ2-1; v_gene: TRBV5-5; CDR3aa: CASSFDPSLSARSSYNEQFF; CDR3nt: TGTGCCAGCAGCTTTGATCCGTCCCTGAGCGCGAGGAGCTCCTACAATGAGCAGTTCTTC
len: 14; d_gene: -; abundance: -; j_gene: TRBJ2-7; v_gene: TRBV27; CDR3aa: CASSLQGSGSEQYF; CDR3nt: TGTGCCAGCAGTTTACAGGGCTCTGGTAGCGAGCAGTACTTC
len: 15; d_gene: -; abundance: -; j_gene: TRBJ2-5; v_gene: TRBV5-4; CDR3aa: CASSTPGGFQETQYF; CDR3nt: TGTGCCAGCAGCACCCCGGGGGGCTTTCAAGAGACCCAGTACTTC
len: 14; d_gene: -; abundance: once; j_gene: TRBJ1-4; v_gene: TRBV29-1; CDR3aa: CSGTQGFSNEKLFF; CDR3nt: TGCAGCGGTACCCAGGGGTTTTCTAATGAAAAACTGTTTTTT